This is a list of T cell receptor beta chains from one sample in a study of T cells in Graves' hyperthyroidism and ophthalmopathy. TCRdb reprocessed the multiplex PCR reads via MiXCR and lists one record per CDR3 protein. The data contain approximately 530,000 distinct CDR3 sequences, approximately 15% of them singletons. Sequencing was carried out using blood. Source of these receptors: a woman younger than 30 with Graves' hyperthyroidism. Both conserved end residues are trimmed from each CDR3.

J | V | CDR3
TRBJ2-7 | TRBV2 | ASSSPGDSYEQY
TRBJ2-1 | TRBV7-2 | ASSLAEILYNEQF
TRBJ2-1 | TRBV5-5 | ASSLIVSSFYNEQF
TRBJ2-3 | TRBV7-2 | ASSLGWGNTQY
TRBJ2-5 | TRBV7-9 | ASSLVSAGGGETQY
TRBJ2-3 | TRBV6-2/TRBV6-3 | ASGTRADTQY
TRBJ2-3 | TRBV20-1 | RPVAGGFTDTQY
TRBJ1-6 | TRBV28 | ASTGIQSSYNSPLH
TRBJ2-3 | TRBV20-1 | SASRGAGPTDTQY
TRBJ1-1 | TRBV3-1 | ASSQAQEAF
TRBJ2-2 | TRBV12-3/TRBV12-4 | ASREGLAGYTGELF